The 14 T cell receptor beta chains given below trace back to one sample, sequenced in a study of technical replicates of blood from a few donors. Assay: immunoSEQ multiplex PCR; the TCRdb copy retains only in-frame clones and omits some. The sample carries 72,000 or so clones, 90% to 95% recorded once. The sequenced material came from T cells isolated from PBMCs. The receptors shown here come from a human donor in good health.

The chain employs TRBV10-1 and TRBJ2-3, with 9 nucleotides matching TRBD2. V dropped 8 bases and J dropped 6; count of bases not matched to a gene: 6. This CDR3 is built from 13 residues. Germline V gene data show CDR1 as WNHNN and CDR2 as SYGVQD (reference sequence). CDR3 region: CASLDSGSDTQYF. CDR3 bases: TGCGCCAGCTTGGATAGCGGGAGCGATACGCAGTATTTT.

The rearrangement uses TRBV19 and TRBJ1-5; possibly TRBD1 for D (5 bases). CDR3 length: 15 amino acids. In germline, CDR1 is LNHDA, CDR2 SQIVND (reference sequence). Deletions cut 3 bases from V and 6 bases from J, with 15 bases between. The CDR3 sequence is CASSIQGGGGQPQHF. CDR3 DNA: TGTGCCAGTAGTATCCAAGGCGGGGGTGGTCAGCCCCAGCATTTT.

V usage is TRBV5-1 and J usage is TRBJ2-5, with 12 bases aligning to TRBD2. J gave up 2 bases and V 0 bases, and 5 bases lay outside the gene matches. Germline assignment: CDR1 SGHRS and CDR2 YFSETQ. The CDR3 consists of 17 residues. The CDR3, as DNA: TGCGCCAGCAGCTTGGGACTAGCGGGAGTAAAACAAGAGACCCAGTACTTC. Encoded protein: CASSLGLAGVKQETQYF.

The chain links TRBV5-4 to TRBJ2-1, with 7 bases identical to TRBD2. The CDR3 has 12 amino acids. Germline CDR1 and CDR2: SGHNT and YYREEE (reference sequence). The trim removed 4 bases at V and 9 bases at J, leaving 4 bases unmatched. In DNA form, the CDR3 reads TGTGCCAGCAGCCTGGGGGGGGGTGAGCAGTTCTTC. It translates to CASSLGGGEQFF.

This rearrangement joins TRBV6-4 to TRBJ2-3; 12 bases line up with TRBD1. The J segment lost 3 bases and the V segment lost 3 bases, leaving 4 bases of the junction unmatched. The CDR3 consists of 16 residues. CDR1 and CDR2 (germline): MRHNA, SNTAGT. CDR3 region: CASSEGTGGATDTQYF. CDR3 DNA: TGTGCCAGCAGTGAAGGGACAGGGGGCGCGACAGATACGCAGTATTTT.

The chain uses TRBV6-1 and TRBJ1-2; maybe TRBD1 (6 bases). V gave up 4 bases and J gave up 10 bases, with 19 bases separating them. Looked up from germline, CDR1 is MNHNS and CDR2 is SASEGT. The CDR3 runs to 14 residues. DNA for the CDR3: TGTGCCAGCAGTGGCGGACAGCTCGTTGTAGACTACACCTTC. Translation: CASSGGQLVVDYTF.

The V gene is TRBV6-5, the J gene TRBJ1-2; D remains unclear. The CDR3 loop spans 13 amino acids. Germline CDR1 MNHEY, CDR2 SVGAGI. Trimming shortened V by 0 bases and J by 8 bases, and 10 bases separated the two germline ends. The CDR3 region has the DNA TGTGCCAGCAGTTACTCGAAGGAGGGCGGCTACACCTTC. This codes for CASSYSKEGGYTF.

The rearrangement joins TRBV19 to TRBJ2-7; 8 bases map to TRBD2. Per the germline V gene, CDR1 is LNHDA and CDR2 is SQIVND (reference sequence). V shed 5 bases, J shed 6 bases, and the junction held 9 bases outside the gene matches. The CDR3 loop spans 14 amino acids. This chain's CDR3 is CASSPQRERREQYF. CDR3 DNA: TGTGCCAGTAGTCCCCAGCGGGAGCGGCGCGAGCAGTACTTC.

The rearrangement uses TRBV2 and TRBJ2-1, with D possibly TRBD1 on 5 matching bases. Deletions cut 7 bases from V and 7 bases from J, with 17 bases between. CDR1 SNHLY and CDR2 FYNNEI come from the germline V gene. The CDR3 extends over 14 amino acids. CDR3 nucleotides: TGTGCCAGCAACGGACATAGCCTGGGGAATGAGCAGTTCTTC. Its protein is CASNGHSLGNEQFF.

The V and J genes are TRBV7-3 and TRBJ2-1; maybe TRBD2 (6 bases). CDR1 is SGHTA, CDR2 FQGTGA, per germline. The V end lost 4 bases, the J end lost 0 bases, and 13 bases lay between the germline ends. The CDR3 spans 16 residues. The CDR3 DNA is TGTGCCAGCAGCTCTCCGGGACTCAGCTCCTACAATGAGCAGTTCTTC. The encoded protein is CASSSPGLSSYNEQFF.

This clone came up once. This chain links TRBV2 with TRBJ2-1, with 7 bases fitting TRBD2. V shed 5 bases, J shed 7 bases, and the junction held 11 bases outside the gene matches. This CDR3 has 15 residues. The germline gives CDR1 SNHLY, CDR2 FYNNEI. CDR3 region: CASSSWDSGLNEQFF. DNA for the CDR3: TGTGCCAGCAGTTCCTGGGATAGCGGGCTTAATGAGCAGTTCTTC. The full variable domain, with the rest looked up from reference TRBV2 and TRBJ2-1, is EPEVTQTPSHQVTQMGQEVILRCVPISNHLYFYWYRQILGQKVEFLVSFYNNEISEKSEIFDDQFSVERPDGSNFTLKIRSTKLEDSAMYFCASSSWDSGLNEQFFGPGTRLTVL.

The CDR3 DNA reads TGTGCCAGCAGTTTATCACATAGCAATCAGCCCCAGCATTTT. Translation gives CASSLSHSNQPQHF. V is TRBV28 and J is TRBJ1-5; the D is unclear. V was pared by 1 base and J by 0 bases, with 4 bases between. This CDR3 region has 14 residues. Germline assignment: CDR1 MDHEN and CDR2 SYDVKM.

The chain is built from TRBV9 and TRBJ1-1; D is undetermined. In germline, CDR1 is SGDLS, CDR2 YYNGEE. Trimming pared 3 bases from V and 3 bases from J, leaving 12 bases between. There are 14 residues in the CDR3. The CDR3 sequence: CASSAEGRDTEAFF. CDR3 nucleotides: TGTGCCAGCAGCGCGGAGGGTCGGGACACTGAAGCTTTCTTT.

This clone was seen once. This sequence joins TRBV19 and TRBJ1-5, with TRBD1 matching 9 bases. The CDR3 totals 18 residues. Germline values: CDR1 LNHDA, CDR2 SQIVND (reference sequence). With V trimmed by 7 bases and J by 1 base, 14 bases remained unmatched. CDR3 sequence (DNA): TGTGCCAGTACGACGACAGGGGGTCGCATATACAGCAATCAGCCCCAGCATTTT. This gives the protein CASTTTGGRIYSNQPQHF.